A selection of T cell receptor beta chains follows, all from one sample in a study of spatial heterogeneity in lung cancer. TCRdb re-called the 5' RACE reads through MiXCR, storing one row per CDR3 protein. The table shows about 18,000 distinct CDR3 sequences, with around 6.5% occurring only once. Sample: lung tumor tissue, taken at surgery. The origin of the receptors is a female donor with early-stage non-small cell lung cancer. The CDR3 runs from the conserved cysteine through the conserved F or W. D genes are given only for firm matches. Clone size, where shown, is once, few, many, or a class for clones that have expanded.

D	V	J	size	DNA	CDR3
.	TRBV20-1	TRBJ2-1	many	TGCAGTGCTAGCTGGCTCCCAACCTACAATGAGCAGTTCTTC	CSASWLPTYNEQFF
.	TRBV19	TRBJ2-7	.	TGTGCCAGTAGTATAGGCGGCGGGAACTCCTACGAGCAGTACTTC	CASSIGGGNSYEQYF
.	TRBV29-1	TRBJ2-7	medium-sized	TGCAGCGTTGAGGGCGACGGGGTCTCCTACGAGCAGTACTTC	CSVEGDGVSYEQYF
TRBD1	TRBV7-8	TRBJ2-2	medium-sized	TGTGCCAGCAGCCCGGACAGGGGGCGTATCGGGGAGCTGTTTTTT	CASSPDRGRIGELFF
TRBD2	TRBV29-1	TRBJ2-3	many	TGCAGCGCCGGCGATGGGACTAGCGTGACAGATACGCAGTATTTT	CSAGDGTSVTDTQYF
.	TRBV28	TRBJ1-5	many	TGTGCCAGCAGTTTCGACAGACGAGAGCTCTATTCGCGCAATCAGCCCCAGCATTTT	CASSFDRRELYSRNQPQHF
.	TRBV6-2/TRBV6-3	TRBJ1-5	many	TGTGCCAGCAGTTACTCACTACGAAGCAATCAGCCCCAGCATTTT	CASSYSLRSNQPQHF
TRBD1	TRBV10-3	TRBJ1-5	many	TGTGCCATCAGTGAGAAGGGACAGCGTCCTAATCAGCCCCAGCATTTT	CAISEKGQRPNQPQHF
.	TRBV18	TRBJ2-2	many	TGTGCCAGCTCACCATCAGGGGTCCTCGATAACACCGGGGAGCTGTTTTTT	CASSPSGVLDNTGELFF
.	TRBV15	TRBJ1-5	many	TGTGCCACCAGCAGAGGTCGGAGGGGCTATAGCAATCAGCCCCAGCATTTT	CATSRGRRGYSNQPQHF
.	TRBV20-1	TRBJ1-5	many	TGCAGTGCCAGGGGCTATAGCAATCAGCCCCAGCATTTT	CSARGYSNQPQHF
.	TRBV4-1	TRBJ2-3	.	TGCGCCAGCAGCCGTAAGTTTGATAGTCCAGATACGCAGTATTTT	CASSRKFDSPDTQYF
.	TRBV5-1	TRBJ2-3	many	TGCGCCAGCAGCGGGGATTCGGGGGCAGATACGCAGTATTTT	CASSGDSGADTQYF
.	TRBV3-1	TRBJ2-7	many	TGTGCCAGCAGCCGGGATAGGACGGGATCCGGCGAGCAGTACTTC	CASSRDRTGSGEQYF
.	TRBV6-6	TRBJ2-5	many	TGTGCCAGCAGTTACTCTAGGCCCAAAGTAGGGGAGACCCAGTACTTC	CASSYSRPKVGETQYF
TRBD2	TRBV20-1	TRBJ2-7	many	TGCAGTGCTGAGCGGGAGATAAGCGAGCAGTACTTC	CSAEREISEQYF
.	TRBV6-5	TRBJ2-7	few	TGTGCCAGCAGTTACCCGGGCCGATCGGAGCAGTACTTC	CASSYPGRSEQYF
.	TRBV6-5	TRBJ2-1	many	TGTGCCAGCAGTGGAGTGGCAGTCTACAATGAGCAGTTCTTC	CASSGVAVYNEQFF
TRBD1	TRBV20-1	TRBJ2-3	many	TGCAGTGCCCCCGCCTGGCAGGGGGCAGATACGCAGTATTTT	CSAPAWQGADTQYF
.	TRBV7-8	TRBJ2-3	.	TGTGCCAGCAGCCCGCGGTCGGGGACGGGGACAGATACGCAGTATTTT	CASSPRSGTGTDTQYF
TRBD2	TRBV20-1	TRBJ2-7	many	TGCAGTGCTAGAGAGGCGGGGGGCGACGAACACGAGCAGTACTTC	CSAREAGGDEHEQYF
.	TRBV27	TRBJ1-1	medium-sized	TGTGCCAGCAGTTGGGGCAGGGCGAGCACTGAAGCTTTCTTT	CASSWGRASTEAFF
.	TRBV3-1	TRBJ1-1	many	TGTGCCAGCAGCCAGAGACAGGAAGCTTTCTTT	CASSQRQEAFF
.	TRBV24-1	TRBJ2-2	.	TGTGCCACCAGTGATTTTAAAGCTTCGGCGGGGTCGGCCGGGGAGCTGTTTTTT	CATSDFKASAGSAGELFF
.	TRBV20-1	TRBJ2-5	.	TGCAGTGCTAGAGATCCTTTAACAGGGTTAGAGGAGACCCAGTACTTC	CSARDPLTGLEETQYF
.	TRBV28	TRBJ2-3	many	TGTGCCAGCAGTTCAACCACAGATACGCAGTATTTT	CASSSTTDTQYF
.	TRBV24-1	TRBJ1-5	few	TGTGCCACCAGTGATGGACCGATCAATCAGCCCCAGCATTTT	CATSDGPINQPQHF
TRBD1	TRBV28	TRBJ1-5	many	TGTGCCAGCAGTTTACAGGGGGTCCAGCCCCAGCATTTT	CASSLQGVQPQHF